This T cell receptor (beta chain) was profiled in a study of regulatory T cells in long-lasting Graves disease. iRepertoire HTBI primers and Arm-PCR of CDR3 regions built TCR beta libraries. A single record per CDR3 protein comes from TCRdb applying MiXCR to the multiplex PCR reads. The sample has about 420,000 distinct CDR3 sequences; about a sixth are singletons. Findings and limits, study-wide: New patients shared approximately 930 public clonotypes, fewer than the roughly 2,500 shared by persistent patients. Newly diagnosed Graves' patients exceeded persistent ones in TCR diversity.

Stated time point: newly diagnosed GD, antithyroid drugs for less than 3 months. RNA isolated from PBMCs was used to make the TCR library. From an endocrinology department in Xi'an, China, came the patients. CDR3 length: 13 residues. Germline loops: CDR1 SGHNT, CDR2 YENEEA. V was clipped by 4 bases and J by 7 bases, with 13 bases between them. This clonotype was observed at least ten times. Its antigen is as yet unknown. These data also formed part of another study, on T cells in Graves' hyperthyroidism and ophthalmopathy. That paper notes: A model using 13 V-J features told ophthalmopathy apart from stable hyperthyroidism.

The chain uses TRBV11-3 and TRBJ1-2, with D tentatively TRBD1 (6 bases). The TCR was taken from a woman aged 18 to 35 with Graves disease. This specimen was peripheral blood mononuclear cells (PBMCs), taken at new diagnosis, from a patient treated with antithyroid drugs. The CDR3 DNA sequence: TGTGCCAGCAGCTCGACAGGCTATTTTGGCTACACCTTC. Its protein product is CASSSTGYFGYTF.